This T cell receptor beta chain derives from a study of blood T cells in healthy people across ages. A sample-barcoded 5' primer and a J-beta primer mix were used in a second PCR of roughly 7 to 12 cycles. CDR3-containing paired-end reads numbered at least 2.5 million in each sample. TCRdb used MiXCR to reprocess the 5' RACE reads, holding one entry per CDR3 protein. The sample consists of 750,000 or so distinct CDR3 sequences, around 25% of them appearing once. V was shortened by 2 bases and J by 10 bases, with 9 bases between the two germline ends. CDR1 and CDR2 (germline): MNHEY, SMNVEV (reference sequence). The CDR3 consists of 13 residues. This clonotype has ten or more counts. The same data also went into a second study, on T cells of mothers and their children. That source reports: In unrelated and related pairs, TCR recombination output is shaped in a similar way by thymic selection.

The sequence was obtained from a boy between 10 and 17 years old in good health. The V gene is TRBV27, the J gene TRBJ2-6, with D possibly TRBD1 on 6 matching bases. Input material: blood. CDR3 DNA: TGTGCCAGCAGTTTAAGTCAGGGGAACGTCCTGACTTTC. It specifies CASSLSQGNVLTF.